Below, 11 T cell receptor beta chains from the same sample are listed, as sequenced in a study of T cell changes during pregnancy in multiple sclerosis (dated by TCRdb to the late 2010s). Receptors were amplified or captured by the immunoSEQ multiplex PCR assay. TCRdb carries this immuneACCESS record with in-frame sequences only. Its versions omit some clonotypes, under half of them owing to an unresolved V gene in the studies checked, with the rest unexplained. In all, the sample holds 60,000 to 85,000 clones, and roughly 94% of those were seen once. About 0.5% of the sample goes to the ten largest clones. The sample here was peripheral blood, taken in the third trimester of pregnancy. The origin of the receptors is a female donor with multiple sclerosis, enrolled in a pregnancy study.

CDR3 in amino acids: CASTSGGSDTQYF. CDR3 coding DNA: TGTGCCAGCACTAGCGGGGGTTCCGATACGCAGTATTTT. The rearrangement joins TRBV6-1 to TRBJ2-3; 10 bases map to TRBD2. CDR3 length equals 13 residues. Germline V CDR1 and CDR2: MNHNS, SASEGT. J lost 6 bases, V lost 7 bases, and 4 bases had no gene match.

The chain links TRBV18 to TRBJ1-6; the D is unclear. This CDR3 has 13 amino acids. CDR1 is KGHSH, CDR2 LQKENI, per germline. Trimming removed 6 bases from V and 9 bases from J, with 12 bases in between. CDR3 sequence (DNA): TGTGCCAGCTCCCCCAGCGTCGGTTCACCCCTCCACTTT. Protein: CASSPSVGSPLHF.

Comments on this clone: A read error may produce the germline difference seen at one junction end. The V call is TRBV5-5, the J call TRBJ1-2; 7 positions agree with TRBD1. The CDR3 sequence is 14 residues long. Germline CDR1 reads SGHKS; CDR2 reads YYEKEE (reference sequence). CDR3 nucleotide sequence: TGTGCCAGCCGCTTGGACAGGCGGTTGGATGGCTACACCTTC. It is translated as CASRLDRRLDGYTF.

The genes are TRBV29-1 and TRBJ2-3; tentatively, D is TRBD1 (5 bases). Trimming shortened V by 5 bases and J by 1 base, and 10 bases separated the two germline ends. The CDR3 contains 13 residues. Germline V lookup: CDR1 SQVTM, CDR2 ANQGSEA. The CDR3 coding sequence is TGCAGCGTTTTAGCCAGGGGCACAGATACGCAGTATTTT. This translates into CSVLARGTDTQYF.

V is TRBV5-4 and J is TRBJ1-2; D possibly corresponds to TRBD1 (6 bases). Trimming took off 5 bases at V and 3 bases at J, with 14 bases between the two ends. The CDR3 sequence is 14 residues long. CDR1 and CDR2 from the germline V gene are SGHNT and YYREEE (reference sequence). The DNA of the CDR3 is TGTGCCAGCAGTTTAATTTCAGGGGACTATGGCTACACCTTC. Protein product: CASSLISGDYGYTF.

This clone was counted between two and nine times. V gene TRBV5-6 combines with J gene TRBJ2-3; 14 bases are shared with TRBD2. Germline loops: CDR1 SGHDT, CDR2 YYEEEE. This CDR3 has 18 residues. After removal of 0 bases from V and 1 base from J, the junction contained 4 bases not matched to a gene. The CDR3 sequence is CASSLAGTSGGGTDTQYF. The CDR3 DNA follows: TGTGCCAGCAGCTTGGCGGGGACTAGCGGGGGTGGCACAGATACGCAGTATTTT.

This chain joins TRBV13 and TRBJ1-5, with a possible D match to TRBD1 (5 bases). The CDR3 contains 13 residues. The ends were cut back, 5 bases at V and 8 bases at J, with 13 bases in the middle. CDR1 and CDR2 from the germline V gene are PRHDT and FYEKMQ (reference sequence). This CDR3 reads CASSRGTWEPQHF. The CDR3 DNA reads TGTGCCAGCAGCCGGGGGACGTGGGAGCCCCAGCATTTT.

The CDR3: CASTPWIGGTGELFF. Written as DNA, the CDR3 is TGTGCCAGCACCCCGTGGATAGGGGGCACCGGGGAGCTGTTTTTT. This chain links TRBV7-2 with TRBJ2-2; tentatively, D is TRBD1 (6 bases). There are 15 residues in the CDR3. The V end lost 7 bases, the J end lost 4 bases, and 16 bases lay between the germline ends. Germline V gene data show CDR1 as SGHTA and CDR2 as FQGNSA. Full variable domain (missing parts from reference TRBV7-2 and TRBJ2-2): GAGVSQSPSNKVTEKGKDVELRCDPISGHTALYWYRQSLGQGLEFLIYFQGNSAPDKSGLPSDRFSAERTGGSVSTLTIQRTQQEDSAVYLCASTPWIGGTGELFFGEGSRLTVL.

The genes are TRBV7-2 and TRBJ2-1, with TRBD2 matching over 15 bases. V dropped 5 bases and J dropped 12; count of bases not matched to a gene: 14. The CDR3 totals 17 residues. Germline assignment: CDR1 SGHTA and CDR2 FQGNSA. The CDR3 reads CASSPVPGLAGGHVQFF. In DNA, the CDR3 is TGTGCCAGCAGCCCCGTCCCGGGACTAGCGGGGGGCCATGTGCAGTTCTTC.

The chain links TRBV7-2 to TRBJ2-1; TRBD2 matches at 10 bases. Germline V gene sequence: CDR1 SGHTA, CDR2 FQGNSA. The CDR3 covers 18 residues. V lost 3 bases, J lost 4 bases, and 12 bases stayed unmatched. The CDR3 here is CASSLVPTLAGFYNEQFF. DNA of the CDR3: TGTGCCAGCAGCTTGGTTCCTACACTAGCGGGGTTTTACAATGAGCAGTTCTTC.

The rearrangement uses TRBV18 and TRBJ2-7; 8 bases fit TRBD1. J gave up 4 bases and V 0 bases, and 2 bases lay outside the gene matches. This CDR3 spans 14 amino acids. Germline lookup yields CDR1 KGHSH and CDR2 LQKENI. This chain's CDR3 is CASSPPGQGYEQYF. The CDR3 DNA reads TGTGCCAGCTCACCACCCGGACAGGGTTACGAGCAGTACTTC.